These T cell receptor beta chains were read from a single sample in a study of T cell responses to AZD1222 COVID-19 vaccine. Libraries were prepared by immunoSEQ multiplex PCR; TCRdb keeps only in-frame clonotypes and omits some of them. The repertoire holds around 200,000 clones, with around 89% as singletons. The material sequenced was peripheral blood, taken 28 days after the second AZD1222 dose. The receptors come from an adult who received the AZD1222 COVID-19 vaccine. Both conserved end residues are trimmed from each CDR3.

V gene,CDR3 protein
TRBV6-6,ASTLGTSAFNEQF
TRBV24-1,ATSAHGGGRNEQF
TRBV21-1,ASSNTGELF
TRBV18,ASSPGGAYGYT
TRBV6-5,ASSAYSYGYT
TRBV13,ASRRGGTGPYEQY
TRBV9,ASSVGGDSYEQY
TRBV4-3,ASSQNGDRDGEQY
TRBV3-1/TRBV3-2,ASSRTQRNEQY
TRBV6-6,ASSYSAGEQY